One and the same sample provided the 2 T cell receptor beta chains below, sequenced in a study of blood T cell repertoires in COVID-19. The data were produced by immunoSEQ multiplex PCR, yet TCRdb's version contains in-frame clones alone and is incomplete. The table has 250,000 to 350,000 clones, over 85% seen once. Sequencing was carried out using PBMCs or T cells enriched from blood (not recorded which). These receptors were taken from a woman in her forties or fifties who had been exposed to COVID-19.

V and J are TRBV18 and TRBJ1-6, with 12 nucleotides matching TRBD1. Germline CDR1 is KGHSH and CDR2 is LQKENI. This CDR3 contains 15 residues. The V segment lost 3 bases and the J segment 9 bases; nucleotides outside the gene matches: 3. The CDR3 DNA follows: TGTGCCAGCTCACCGGGACAGGGGGCAAGTTCACCCCTCCACTTT. Amino acid sequence: CASSPGQGASSPLHF.

V and J are TRBV20-1 and TRBJ1-2; D is uncertain. The CDR3 length is 13 residues. From germline, CDR1 is DFQATT and CDR2 SNEGSKA (reference sequence). Trimming pared 3 bases from V and 0 bases from J, leaving 8 bases between. The CDR3 nucleotides are TGCAGTGCTAGTGGGCAGGCTAACTATGGCTACACCTTC. Amino acid sequence: CSASGQANYGYTF.